This T cell receptor beta chain originates from a study of cytomegalovirus exposure and HLA in healthy donors (dated by TCRdb to about 2017). Study-level background: In an earlier analysis of approximately 500 of the donors, 250 to 300 Gb of sequence data and 100 million or so unique TCR beta sequences from 150 million to 200 million T cells were reported. An early release covering around 630 HLA-typed donors comprised about 310 gigabases of sequencing data and around 80 million unique TCR sequences. Of the approximately 400 genotyped donors, less than 85% were placed in the genetic ancestry cluster associated with self-reported Caucasian donors. The study aimed to test whether signatures of past pathogen exposure could be identified by cataloging public T cell receptors. The study profiled the T cell repertoires of under 700 subjects by immunosequencing and related them to cytomegalovirus serostatus. In addition to the first cohort of approximately 650 subjects, a separate validation cohort of under 150 different subjects was used. High-throughput TCR immunosequencing, statistical association of individual TCRs with disease status, and machine learning were combined to predict cytomegalovirus infection status. A later analysis re-examined previously published TCR beta repertoires from 500 to 700 donors and added high-resolution HLA genotyping to investigate patterns of TCR occurrence. Rather than drawing on any new phenotypic data, the later analysis identified candidate immune exposures from TCR beta sequences and the way those sequences occurred across donors. In an earlier analysis of roughly 580 of the donors, high-throughput TCR beta sequencing was used to judge whether each TCR beta V gene segment behaved as functional or pseudogenic. Alongside the repertoire data, information on donor age, sex, ethnicity and CMV serostatus was compiled. A later genetic analysis took genome-wide SNP genotypes for about 55% of the roughly 700 donors and used that subset as a discovery cohort. All discovery cohort repertoires had been generated on a single sequencing platform. HLA typing included class I and class II loci at four-digit resolution. Typing coverage differed by locus: A, B, C, DRB1 and DQB1 were typed in roughly 620-630 donors, DQA1 in about 550, DPA1 in some 610, and DPB1 in 400 to 490. About 5 DR-DQ haplotypes were handled as single units for association and clustering, since linkage in the cohort was strong. Among some 400 genotyped donors of the cohort, an average of around 220,000 unique TCR beta nucleotide sequences was sequenced per donor, of which 15% to 20% were non-productive.

Spanning cysteine to phenylalanine, the CDR3 consists of 17 amino acids. Left in the record is the CDR3 DNA by itself, 51 bases read in frame from the first base. Looking up the germline V gene yields CDR1 SNHLY and CDR2 FYNNEI. Trimming leaves V shorter by 0 bases and J shorter by 5 bases, with the junction holding 11 bases beyond the gene matches. Library prep was done by the immunoSEQ multiplex PCR assay. For the multiplex PCR, a mixture combining 60 forward primers for TCR Vbeta segments and 13 reverse primers for TCR Jbeta segments was used. The CDR3 region of rearranged TCR beta genes was amplified from genomic DNA with a multiplex PCR assay. The Illumina HiSeq System was used to sequence the amplified TCR beta libraries as 87-base-pair reads. The study's processing was this. Across the 666 repertoires, a later analysis counted 80 million or so unique TCR beta chains, around 10 million of which were shared by at least two donors. A nearest-neighbor algorithm error-corrected the raw reads and collapsed the reads into unique sequences, merging closely related sequences to remove PCR and sequencing errors. V, D and J gene segments were assigned by aligning CDR3 sequences to IMGT reference sequences. For a sequence to be retained, at least a six-nucleotide match to both a V gene segment and a J gene segment was required. A rearrangement counted as productive if the CDR3 had no stop codons and remained in frame with V and J, and every other rearrangement counted as non-productive. CDR3 was defined according to IMGT convention as the region running from the second conserved V-encoded cysteine to the conserved J-encoded phenylalanine. In an earlier analysis of some 550 of the donors, sequences lacking an unambiguous match to a single V gene segment were excluded. In an earlier analysis of 450 to 700 of the donors, V segments were called functional above 56.7% productive rearrangements and were called segregating when the between-donor standard deviation exceeded 5%. A statistical classification framework was built to diagnose cytomegalovirus status from the catalog of TCR beta chain sequences. A later analysis assigned V and J genes by comparing TCR nucleotide sequences with IMGT/GENE-DB human TR gene sequences. A later analysis assigned CDR3 sequences and most-parsimonious VDJ recombination scenarios with the TCRdist pipeline. A later analysis defined each TCR beta chain by its CDR3 amino acid sequence plus V-gene family, and excluded reads lacking a unique V-gene family. To address suspected cross-contamination and a sequencing artifact, a later analysis removed a few hundred highly shared, low-generation-probability nucleotide sequences. A later analysis calculated a clonal expansion index for each public chain from normalized within-repertoire ranks of inferred template counts. In a later analysis, generation probabilities were computed using a VDJ recombination model fitted to out-of-frame rearrangements, and the results were checked against IGoR. A later analysis scored TCR-TCR, TCR-HLA and TCR-CMV co-occurrence with hypergeometric tests, applying a repertoire-size bias correction to TCR pairs. False discovery rates were estimated in a later analysis by permuting HLA or CMV assignments 20 times. In a later analysis, co-occurring TCRs were grouped with DBSCAN, and TCRdist sequence similarity was added when clustering was performed within HLA-allele-positive subsets. Repertoires with fewer than 30,000 or more than 120,000 public chains were left out of co-occurrence clustering, as were a few repertoires with anomalous nucleotide sharing. As stored in TCRdb, this immuneACCESS dataset retains in-frame rearrangements with V and J assigned. A fraction of the clones does not appear; measured against another copy, unresolved V genes explain less than half of the discrepancy, and the remainder lacks a known reason. The DNA gave D and trimming, while V, J and clone size come from that table. The sample's clone listing holds some 130,000 clones. The top ten constitute 1.7% of the sample.

The cohort consisted of some 730 healthy bone marrow donors. All cohort members were sampled while nominally healthy, although unrecorded immune exposures were likely present. The donor tested CMV seronegative, placing the donor among the 350 or so seronegative members of the cohort. Each donor provided a peripheral blood sample, and peripheral blood mononuclear cells were used for TCR beta sequencing. The Qiagen DNeasy Blood Extraction Kit was used to extract genomic DNA from the blood cell samples. On the study overall, not on this receptor specifically: In a later analysis, HLA-associated TCR beta chains showed more clonal expansion and lower generation probabilities than non-associated chains that were equally common. Most CMV-associated TCR beta chains appeared to be HLA-restricted in a later analysis, and the HLA associations seemed to be driven largely by CMV exposure. In the study, 150 to 200 TCR beta chains were listed as associated with cytomegalovirus. A further reported finding was that TCR beta sequences accurately predicted the HLA-A and HLA-B alleles for most subjects in the first cohort. About 17 rarely observed V segments, including chromosome 9 orphons, were excluded from the earlier analysis of some 590 of the donors because counts were too low. At a false discovery rate of 0.05, a later analysis linked under 20,000 TCR beta sequences to specific HLA alleles. Only TCR beta chains were sequenced in this cohort, and the absence of alpha or paired-chain data limited detectable features. Broadly in line with IMGT annotations, most TCR beta V segments showed up in productive rearrangements about 87% or about 30% of the time in an earlier analysis of 587 of the donors. When HLA alleles, especially DR and DQ, strongly co-occurred, TCR associations were difficult to assign to individual alleles. An association between a missense DCLRE1C variant and V-gene and J-gene trimming of TCR beta chains was found in a later genetic analysis and replicated in an independent cohort. The presence/absence analyses assumed that sequencing depth was roughly uniform across donors, and that assumption may not be true. Most TCR sequences were seen in very few donors, while some public TCRs were found in many individuals. The only immune exposure information available for the cohort was CMV serostatus. A cluster of highly shared sequence variants was judged likely to represent a technical artifact of the sequencing pipeline. In a later analysis, several top co-occurrence clusters were reported to appear linked to parvovirus B19, influenza, CMV and Epstein-Barr virus. The classifier was reported to diagnose cytomegalovirus status with high specificity and sensitivity in both the original and validation cohorts. According to a later analysis, TCR association rates differed among HLA loci, with DRB1 alleles showing the most associated TCRs and HLA-C alleles showing the fewest. Compared with the approximately 720-donor mean, donors in an Asian-associated ancestry cluster had fewer N-insertions in productive TCRs, according to a later genetic analysis. Because HLA typing was unavailable for some donors at each locus, only the typed subset was used in association tests. A few of the identified cytomegalovirus-associated TCR beta chains were confirmed in vitro to be specific for cytomegalovirus antigens. Linkage disequilibrium might explain the correlated functional status among segregating V segments, but an unknown experimental factor could not be ruled out. The 87-base-pair reads could not distinguish some IMGT-functional V segments, including TRBV6-2 and TRBV6-3, so those segments were excluded. The authors suggested that the approach could potentially be extended to other disease states and immunological phenotypes.

In the case of this clone: Its antigen specificity is not known.

This TCR was recovered from a man aged 18 to 30 in good health and CMV-seronegative. Sequenced input: PBMCs. The rearrangement combines TRBV2 with TRBJ2-5; TRBD2 matches 8 bases in the middle. In nucleotide form, the sequence is TGTGCCAGCAGTGAAGCGCTTTCGGGGGGGCATGGGGAGACCCAGTACTTC. It specifies CASSEALSGGHGETQYF.